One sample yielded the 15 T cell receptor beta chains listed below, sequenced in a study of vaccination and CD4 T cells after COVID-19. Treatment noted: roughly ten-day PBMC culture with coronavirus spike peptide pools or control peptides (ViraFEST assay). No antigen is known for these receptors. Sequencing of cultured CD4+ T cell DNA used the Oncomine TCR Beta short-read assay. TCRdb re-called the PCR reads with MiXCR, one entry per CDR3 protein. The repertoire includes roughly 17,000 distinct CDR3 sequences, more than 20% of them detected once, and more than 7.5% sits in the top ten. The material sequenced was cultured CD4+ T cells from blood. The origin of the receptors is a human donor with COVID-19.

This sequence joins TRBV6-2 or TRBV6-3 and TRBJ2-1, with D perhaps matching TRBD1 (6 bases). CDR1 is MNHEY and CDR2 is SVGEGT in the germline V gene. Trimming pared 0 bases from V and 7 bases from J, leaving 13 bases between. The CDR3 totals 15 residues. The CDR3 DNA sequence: TGTGCCAGCAGTTACTCTCGACCCCAGGGGAATGAGCAGTTCTTC. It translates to CASSYSRPQGNEQFF.

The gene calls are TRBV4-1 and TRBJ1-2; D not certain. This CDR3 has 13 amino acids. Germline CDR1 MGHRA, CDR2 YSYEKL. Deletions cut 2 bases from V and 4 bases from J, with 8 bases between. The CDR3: CASSQIELYGYTF. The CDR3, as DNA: TGCGCCAGCAGCCAAATCGAACTCTATGGCTACACCTTC.

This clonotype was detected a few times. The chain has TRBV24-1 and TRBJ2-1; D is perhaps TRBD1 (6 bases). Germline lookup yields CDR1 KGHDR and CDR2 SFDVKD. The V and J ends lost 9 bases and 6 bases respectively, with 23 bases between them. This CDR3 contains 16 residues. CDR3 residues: CATVPPGTWVCNEQFF. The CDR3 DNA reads TGTGCCACCGTTCCCCCCGGGACATGGGTCTGCAATGAGCAGTTCTTC.

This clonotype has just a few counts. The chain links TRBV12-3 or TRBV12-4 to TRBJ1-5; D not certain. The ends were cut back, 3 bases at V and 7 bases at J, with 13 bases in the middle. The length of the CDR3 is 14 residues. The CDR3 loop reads CASSFLDGGQPQHF. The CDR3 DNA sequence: TGTGCCAGCAGTTTTCTTGACGGTGGCCAGCCCCAGCATTTT.

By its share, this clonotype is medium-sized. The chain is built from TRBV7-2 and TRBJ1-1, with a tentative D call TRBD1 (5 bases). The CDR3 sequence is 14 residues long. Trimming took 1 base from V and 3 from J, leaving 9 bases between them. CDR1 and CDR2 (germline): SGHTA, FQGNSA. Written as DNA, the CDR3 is TGTGCCAGCAGCTTAGGGGACGGGTACACTGAAGCTTTCTTT. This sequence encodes CASSLGDGYTEAFF. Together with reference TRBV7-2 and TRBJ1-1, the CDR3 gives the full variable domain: GAGVSQSPSNKVTEKGKDVELRCDPISGHTALYWYRQSLGQGLEFLIYFQGNSAPDKSGLPSDRFSAERTGGSVSTLTIQRTQQEDSAVYLCASSLGDGYTEAFFGQGTRLTVV.

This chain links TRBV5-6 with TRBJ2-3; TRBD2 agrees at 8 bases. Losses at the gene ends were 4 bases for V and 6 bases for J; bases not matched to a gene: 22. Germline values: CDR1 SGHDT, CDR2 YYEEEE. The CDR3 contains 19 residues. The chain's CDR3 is CASSPQLSGGHTIQDTQYF. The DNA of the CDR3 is TGTGCCAGCAGCCCCCAACTAAGCGGGGGCCATACCATTCAGGATACGCAGTATTTT.

The chain's CDR3 is CASRGTGIGNGYTF. Here the CDR3 DNA reads TGTGCCAGTAGGGGGACAGGGATTGGAAATGGCTACACCTTC. The chain has TRBV19 and TRBJ1-2; 9 bases agree with TRBD1. CDR3 size: 14 residues. Germline V gives CDR1 LNHDA, CDR2 SQIVND (reference sequence). V was pared by 6 bases and J by 6 bases, with 8 bases of the junction left unmatched.

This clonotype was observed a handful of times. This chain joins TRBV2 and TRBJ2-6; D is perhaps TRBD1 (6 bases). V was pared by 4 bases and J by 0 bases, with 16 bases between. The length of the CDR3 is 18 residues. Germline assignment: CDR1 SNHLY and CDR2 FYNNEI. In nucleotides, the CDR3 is TGTGCCAGCAGTGTTCGGGCAGGGGACCACTCTGGGGCCAACGTCCTGACTTTC. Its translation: CASSVRAGDHSGANVLTF.

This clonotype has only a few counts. The CDR3 nucleotides read TGTGCCACTAAACGGGGGGTCGCTCAGGGAAATCAGCCCCAGCATTTT. Encoded protein: CATKRGVAQGNQPQHF. The gene calls are TRBV19 and TRBJ1-5; perhaps TRBD1 as D (5 bases). V was pared by 10 bases and J by 4 bases, with 23 bases between. The CDR3 consists of 16 residues. Germline CDR1 is LNHDA and CDR2 is SQIVND (reference sequence).

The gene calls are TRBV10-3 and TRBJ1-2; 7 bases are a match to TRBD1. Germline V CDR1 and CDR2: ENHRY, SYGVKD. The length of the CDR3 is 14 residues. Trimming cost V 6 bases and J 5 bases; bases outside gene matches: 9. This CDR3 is CAIRGDREEYGYTF. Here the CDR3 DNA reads TGTGCCATCAGGGGTGACAGGGAGGAATATGGCTACACCTTC.

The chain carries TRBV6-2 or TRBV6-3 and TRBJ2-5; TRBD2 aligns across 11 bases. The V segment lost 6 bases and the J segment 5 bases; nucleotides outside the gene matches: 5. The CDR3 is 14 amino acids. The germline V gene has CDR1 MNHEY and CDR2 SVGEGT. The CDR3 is CASRRLAGSETQYF. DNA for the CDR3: TGTGCCAGCAGGCGACTAGCGGGGAGTGAGACCCAGTACTTC.

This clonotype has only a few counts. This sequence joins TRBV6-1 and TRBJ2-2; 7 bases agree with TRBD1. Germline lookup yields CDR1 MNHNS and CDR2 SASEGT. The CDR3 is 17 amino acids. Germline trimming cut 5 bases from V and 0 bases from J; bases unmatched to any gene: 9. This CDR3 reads CASSQDRTGANTGELFF. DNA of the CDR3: TGTGCCAGCAGTCAGGACAGGACAGGAGCGAACACCGGGGAGCTGTTTTTT.

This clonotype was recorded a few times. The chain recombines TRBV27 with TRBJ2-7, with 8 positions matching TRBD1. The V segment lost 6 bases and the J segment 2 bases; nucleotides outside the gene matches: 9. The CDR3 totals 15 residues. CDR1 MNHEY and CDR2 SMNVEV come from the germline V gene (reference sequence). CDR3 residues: CASSQVGTGPYEQYF. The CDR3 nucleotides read TGTGCCAGCAGCCAAGTCGGGACAGGTCCCTACGAGCAGTACTTC.

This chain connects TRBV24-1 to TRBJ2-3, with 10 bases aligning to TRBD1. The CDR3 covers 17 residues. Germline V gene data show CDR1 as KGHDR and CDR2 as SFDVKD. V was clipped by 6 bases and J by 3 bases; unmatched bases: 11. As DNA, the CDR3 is TGTGCCACCAGTAACCCCGGACAGGGGGAAATAACAGATACGCAGTATTTT. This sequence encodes CATSNPGQGEITDTQYF.

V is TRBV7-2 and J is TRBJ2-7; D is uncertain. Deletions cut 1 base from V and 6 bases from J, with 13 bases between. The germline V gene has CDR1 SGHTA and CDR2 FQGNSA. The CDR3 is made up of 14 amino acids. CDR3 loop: CASSLEVMTGEQYF. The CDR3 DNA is TGTGCCAGCAGCTTAGAGGTGATGACGGGCGAGCAGTACTTC.